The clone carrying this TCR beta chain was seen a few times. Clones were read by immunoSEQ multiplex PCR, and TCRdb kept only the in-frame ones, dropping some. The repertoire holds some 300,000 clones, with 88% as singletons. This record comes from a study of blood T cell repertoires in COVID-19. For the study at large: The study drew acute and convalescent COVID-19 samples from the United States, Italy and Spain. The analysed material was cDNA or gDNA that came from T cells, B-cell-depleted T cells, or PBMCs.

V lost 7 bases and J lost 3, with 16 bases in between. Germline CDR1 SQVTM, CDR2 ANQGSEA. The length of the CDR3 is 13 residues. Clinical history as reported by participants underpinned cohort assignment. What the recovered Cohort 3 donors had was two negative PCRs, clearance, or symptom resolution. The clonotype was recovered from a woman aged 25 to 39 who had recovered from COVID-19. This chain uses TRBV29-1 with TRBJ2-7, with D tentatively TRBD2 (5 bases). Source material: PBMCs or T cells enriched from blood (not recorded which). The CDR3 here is CSAPPGWYYEQYF. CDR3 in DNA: TGCAGCGCCCCCCCGGGATGGTACTACGAGCAGTACTTC.